Following are 20 T cell receptor beta chains from one sample sequenced in a study of identifying expanded T cells in peripheral blood. Here immunoSEQ multiplex PCR was the method, and the copy in TCRdb shows in-frame clones only, minus some. This sample has approximately 100,000 clones, with about 89% found just once. The sample comprised blood. These receptors were collected from a person aged 18-70 years in good health.

This clone was detected once. The chain uses TRBV5-1 and TRBJ2-5, with 8 bases fitting TRBD2. Germline V gene data show CDR1 as SGHRS and CDR2 as YFSETQ. V lost 10 bases, J lost 4 bases, and 12 bases stayed unmatched. The CDR3 contains 14 residues. The CDR3 region has the DNA TGCGCCTCCAACCCCCGCGCGGGAGGAGAGACCCAGTACTTC. This translates into CASNPRAGGETQYF.

The chain recombines TRBV9 with TRBJ2-3; 10 bases are shared with TRBD1. Germline assignment: CDR1 SGDLS and CDR2 YYNGEE. V gave up 3 bases and J gave up 8 bases; unmatched junction bases: 9. The CDR3 totals 15 residues. The CDR3 is CASSARGTGEGTQYF. In DNA form, the CDR3 reads TGTGCCAGCAGCGCGAGGGGGACAGGGGAGGGTACGCAGTATTTT.

The rearrangement links TRBV6-6 to TRBJ1-3; weak D call: TRBD1 (6 bases). Trimming took off 5 bases at V and 0 bases at J, with 14 bases between the two ends. The CDR3 covers 16 residues. The germline CDR1 and CDR2 sequences are MNHNY and SVGAGI (reference sequence). CDR3 loop: CASSQSQGHSGNTIYF. In nucleotides, the CDR3 is TGTGCCAGCAGTCAGTCTCAGGGGCACTCTGGAAACACCATATATTTT.

CDR3 bases: TGCGACATTAAGTACAACAGGGGGCGCGACACCGGGGAGCTGTTTTTT. This codes for CDIKYNRGRDTGELFF. This rearrangement joins TRBV5-1 to TRBJ2-2; 9 positions agree with TRBD1. The CDR3 consists of 16 residues. In germline, CDR1 is SGHRS, CDR2 YFSETQ.

The chain carries TRBV7-8 and TRBJ1-1, with D hard to call. Trimming removed 1 base at V and 5 bases at J, with 11 bases between. CDR1 and CDR2 (germline): SGHVS, FQNEAQ. CDR3 length: 14 residues. CDR3 residues: CASSLGSSGTEAFF. As DNA, the CDR3 is TGTGCCAGCAGCTTAGGCTCTTCGGGGACTGAAGCTTTCTTT.

CDR3 sequence reads: CAIYRGARGGEQYF. The CDR3 DNA follows: TGTGCCATCTACCGGGGCGCTCGCGGGGGCGAGCAGTACTTC. The V and J genes are TRBV7-9 and TRBJ2-7; the match to TRBD2 covers 7 bases. Germline-derived CDR1 and CDR2 are SEHNR and FQNEAQ (reference sequence). V trimming: 10 bases; J trimming: 6 bases; junction bases outside the gene matches: 15. There are 14 residues in the CDR3.

V and J are TRBV4-3 and TRBJ1-3; TRBD1 matches 7 bases. Germline CDR1 and CDR2: LGHNA and YSLEER. Unmatched junction bases numbered 5, after V lost 4 bases and J lost 2 bases. The CDR3 covers 15 residues. The CDR3 region is CASSPATGPGNTIYF. DNA for the CDR3: TGCGCCAGCAGCCCGGCGACAGGGCCTGGAAACACCATATATTTT.

The V call is TRBV5-1, the J call TRBJ2-5; 16 bases fit TRBD2. Germline CDR1 is SGHRS and CDR2 is YFSETQ. V shed 4 bases, J shed 5 bases, and the junction held 17 bases outside the gene matches. The CDR3 is 20 amino acids. CDR3 DNA: TGCGCCAGCAGCCTTTCCGGGACTAGCGGGGGGGCCGGGGCCCAGGAGACCCAGTACTTC. It codes for CASSLSGTSGGAGAQETQYF.

The V gene is TRBV2, the J gene TRBJ1-5; weak D call: TRBD1 (6 bases). Trimming left V 1 base short and J 6 bases short, with 31 bases between. The germline V gene has CDR1 SNHLY and CDR2 FYNNEI. The CDR3 has 21 amino acids. CDR3 coding DNA: TGTGCCAGCAGTGAAGACTCCTCAAGGGGGGGTTTCAAGCTTCCAGGTCAGCCCCAGCATTTT. This sequence encodes CASSEDSSRGGFKLPGQPQHF.

The chain joins TRBV29-1 to TRBJ2-2; tentative D call: TRBD2 (6 bases). Between the trimmed V and J ends, which lost 3 bases and 4 bases, there was a span of 15 bases. The CDR3 loop spans 15 amino acids. Germline CDR1 SQVTM, CDR2 ANQGSEA. This CDR3 reads CSVEPGRGGTGELFF. The CDR3 DNA reads as TGCAGCGTTGAGCCGGGTAGGGGAGGCACCGGGGAGCTGTTTTTT.

The chain links TRBV18 to TRBJ2-1, with 9 bases fitting TRBD2. Losses at the gene ends were 1 base for V and 6 bases for J; bases not matched to a gene: 4. Germline loops: CDR1 KGHSH, CDR2 LQKENI. This CDR3 has 15 amino acids. CDR3 region: CASSPHGLAPNEQFF. In nucleotides, the CDR3 is TGTGCCAGCTCACCACATGGACTAGCGCCCAATGAGCAGTTCTTC.

This chain links TRBV4-1 with TRBJ1-1; D is uncertain. Germline assignment: CDR1 MGHRA and CDR2 YSYEKL. The CDR3 contains 15 residues. The V end was cut by 1 base, the J end by 5 bases, with 14 bases between. CDR3 sequence: CASSQAGRSETEAFF. Written as DNA, the CDR3 is TGCGCCAGCAGCCAAGCCGGACGAAGCGAGACTGAAGCTTTCTTT.

The rearrangement links TRBV7-2 to TRBJ2-1; D is undetermined. Deletions cut 3 bases from V and 6 bases from J, with 9 bases between. The germline gives CDR1 SGHTA, CDR2 FQGNSA. The CDR3 has 13 residues. CDR3 DNA: TGTGCCAGCAGCTTGCCGACGGTCAATGAGCAGTTCTTC. Protein: CASSLPTVNEQFF. Combining the CDR3 with reference TRBV7-2 and TRBJ2-1 gives the whole variable domain GAGVSQSPSNKVTEKGKDVELRCDPISGHTALYWYRQSLGQGLEFLIYFQGNSAPDKSGLPSDRFSAERTGGSVSTLTIQRTQQEDSAVYLCASSLPTVNEQFFGPGTRLTVL.

The chain couples TRBV19 to TRBJ2-1; D is unresolved. The CDR3 extends over 12 amino acids. The V end was cut by 3 bases, the J end by 8 bases, with 8 bases between. The germline V gene encodes CDR1 LNHDA and CDR2 SQIVND (reference sequence). The CDR3 DNA reads TGTGCCAGTAGTATCCTCGGGTATGAGCAGTTCTTC. Translated, it gives CASSILGYEQFF.

The rearrangement joins TRBV27 to TRBJ2-2, with 9 bases lining up with TRBD1. This CDR3 is built from 17 residues. Germline V gene sequence: CDR1 MNHEY, CDR2 SMNVEV (reference sequence). V dropped 4 bases and J dropped 4; count of bases not matched to a gene: 10. The CDR3 coding sequence is TGTGCCAGCAGTTCTTGGGGACAGGGAAGAAGCACCGGGGAGCTGTTTTTT. It translates to CASSSWGQGRSTGELFF.

The chain joins TRBV5-1 to TRBJ1-1, with 8 bases that match TRBD1. Per the germline V gene, CDR1 is SGHRS and CDR2 is YFSETQ. The CDR3 has 13 amino acids. Germline trimming cut 7 bases from V and 1 base from J; bases unmatched to any gene: 3. The CDR3 protein is CASGGQANTEAFF. The CDR3 coding sequence is TGCGCCAGCGGGGGACAGGCGAACACTGAAGCTTTCTTT.

The chain recombines TRBV15 with TRBJ1-1; TRBD1 matches 9 bases. The germline V gene has CDR1 LNHNV and CDR2 YYDKDF (reference sequence). The trim removed 1 base at V and 8 bases at J, leaving 11 bases unmatched. CDR3 length: 16 residues. In nucleotides, the CDR3 is TGTGCCACCAGCAGAGGGAGCAAGACAGGGGGTCGGGAAGCTTTCTTT. Its protein product is CATSRGSKTGGREAFF.

This sequence joins TRBV4-3 and TRBJ2-3; maybe TRBD1 (6 bases). In germline, CDR1 is LGHNA, CDR2 YSLEER. This CDR3 region has 16 residues. V dropped 4 bases and J dropped 0 bases, with 14 bases sitting between them. The CDR3 DNA reads TGCGCCAGCAGCCCCAACAGGGTCAGGAGCACAGATACGCAGTATTTT. This translates into CASSPNRVRSTDTQYF.

The chain recombines TRBV21-1 with TRBJ1-4; no check of the table's D call, TRBD1, against the DNA was made. TRBV21-1 is a recognized pseudogene. The CDR3 covers 15 residues. The CDR3 DNA follows: TGTGCCAGCAGCCCCTACCAGGGGGTGCATGAAAAACTGTTTTTT. The encoded protein is CASSPYQGVHEKLFF.

V gene TRBV30 combines with J gene TRBJ1-2; 7 bases align to TRBD1. Germline V gene sequence: CDR1 GTSNPN, CDR2 SVGIG (reference sequence). With V trimmed by 1 base and J by 13 bases, 9 bases remained unmatched. The CDR3 is 12 residues long. This chain's CDR3 is CAWSGPGGAITF. For the CDR3, the DNA is TGTGCCTGGAGTGGGCCAGGGGGGGCAATCACCTTC.